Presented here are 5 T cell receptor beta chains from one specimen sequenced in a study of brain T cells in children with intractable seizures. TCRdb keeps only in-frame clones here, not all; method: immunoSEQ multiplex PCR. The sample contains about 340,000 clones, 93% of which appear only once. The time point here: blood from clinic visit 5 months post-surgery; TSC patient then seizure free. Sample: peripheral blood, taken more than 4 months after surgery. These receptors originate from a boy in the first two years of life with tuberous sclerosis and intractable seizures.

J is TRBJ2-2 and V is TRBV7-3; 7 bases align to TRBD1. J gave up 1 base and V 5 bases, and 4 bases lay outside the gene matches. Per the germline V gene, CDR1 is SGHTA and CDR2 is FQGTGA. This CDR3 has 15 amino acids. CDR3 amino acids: CASSPQGVNTGELFF. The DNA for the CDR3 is TGTGCCAGCAGCCCCCAGGGGGTGAACACCGGGGAGCTGTTTTTT.

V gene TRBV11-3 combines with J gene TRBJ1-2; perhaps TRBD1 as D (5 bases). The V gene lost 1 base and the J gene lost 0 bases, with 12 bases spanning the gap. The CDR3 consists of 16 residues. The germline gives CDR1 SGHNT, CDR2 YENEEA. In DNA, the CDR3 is TGTGCCAGCAGCTTAGGGGGCCAAACGGCTAACTATGGCTACACCTTC. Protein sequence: CASSLGGQTANYGYTF.

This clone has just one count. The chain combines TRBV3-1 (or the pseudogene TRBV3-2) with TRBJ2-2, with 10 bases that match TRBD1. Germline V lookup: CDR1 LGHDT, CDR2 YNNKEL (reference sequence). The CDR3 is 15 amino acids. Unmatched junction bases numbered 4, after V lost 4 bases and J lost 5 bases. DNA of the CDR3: TGTGCCAGCAGCCCCCGGGACAGGGGTACCGGGGAGCTGTTTTTT. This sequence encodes CASSPRDRGTGELFF.

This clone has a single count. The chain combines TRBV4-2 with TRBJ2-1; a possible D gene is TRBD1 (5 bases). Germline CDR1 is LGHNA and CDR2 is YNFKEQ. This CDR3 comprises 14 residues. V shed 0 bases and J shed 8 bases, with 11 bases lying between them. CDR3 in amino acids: CASSQEGALDEQFF. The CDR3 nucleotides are TGTGCCAGCAGCCAAGAAGGGGCTTTGGATGAGCAGTTCTTC.

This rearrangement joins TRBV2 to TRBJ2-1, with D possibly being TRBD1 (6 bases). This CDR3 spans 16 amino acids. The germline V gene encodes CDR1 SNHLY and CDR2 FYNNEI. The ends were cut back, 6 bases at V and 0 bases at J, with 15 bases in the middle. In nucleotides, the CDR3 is TGTGCCAGCAGGGGGGCGGGTAGGAGCTCCTACAATGAGCAGTTCTTC. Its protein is CASRGAGRSSYNEQFF.